These 23 T cell receptor beta chains share one sample of origin, sequenced in a study of cytomegalovirus exposure and HLA in healthy donors. It was with 60 Vbeta and 13 Jbeta primers that the PCR ran. The assay was immunoSEQ multiplex PCR, and TCRdb's table has in-frame clones only and misses some. The repertoire includes about 80,000 clones, about 79% of them detected once, and 5.5% to 8.5% sits in the top ten. Sequences were obtained from PBMCs. The receptors derive from a woman aged 40 to 50 in good health and CMV-seronegative.

V usage is TRBV30 and J usage is TRBJ2-1; possible D gene TRBD2, 5 bases. Trimming removed 1 base from V and 3 bases from J, with 10 bases in between. From germline, CDR1 is GTSNPN and CDR2 SVGIG (reference sequence). The CDR3 has 14 amino acids. The CDR3 nucleotides are TGTGCCTGGAGTGGGCTAGCCTTCTACAATGAGCAGTTCTTC. This gives the protein CAWSGLAFYNEQFF.

This clone showed up just a few times. The chain has TRBV25-1 and TRBJ2-7; D ambiguous. Germline CDR1 MGHDK, CDR2 SYGVNS. The CDR3 length is 13 residues. V was clipped by 6 bases and J by 3 bases, with 12 bases between them. This chain's CDR3 is CASRSPSSYEQYF. The CDR3 DNA sequence: TGTGCCAGCAGGTCCCCATCGAGCTACGAGCAGTACTTC.

The V and J genes are TRBV25-1 and TRBJ1-6; D call uncertain. V gave up 3 bases and J gave up 7 bases, with 10 bases separating them. The germline gives CDR1 MGHDK, CDR2 SYGVNS. The CDR3 is 14 residues long. CDR3 region: CASSELRANSPLHF. CDR3 DNA: TGTGCCAGCAGTGAGTTGAGGGCCAATTCACCCCTCCACTTT.

The chain employs TRBV5-1 and TRBJ2-5, with 9 bases matching TRBD1. The CDR3 has 15 amino acids. Germline lookup yields CDR1 SGHRS and CDR2 YFSETQ. V lost 2 bases and J lost 5; bases outside the gene matches: 7. The CDR3 here is CASSFLGDREETQYF. The CDR3, as DNA: TGCGCCAGCAGCTTTCTTGGGGACAGGGAGGAGACCCAGTACTTC.

This chain links TRBV19 with TRBJ2-3; 13 bases are a match to TRBD2. Germline CDR1 is LNHDA and CDR2 is SQIVND (reference sequence). J was trimmed by 2 bases and V by 6 bases; bases with no gene match: 11. The CDR3 totals 18 residues. Here the CDR3 reads CASSPWTSGGYYTDTQYF. CDR3 sequence (DNA): TGTGCCAGTAGCCCGTGGACTAGCGGGGGTTACTACACAGATACGCAGTATTTT.

CDR3 sequence: CASSPMLQTNTGELFF. The CDR3 DNA reads TGTGCCAGCTCACCAATGCTCCAGACAAACACCGGGGAGCTGTTTTTT. The chain recombines TRBV18 with TRBJ2-2; D gene unclear. Germline CDR1 KGHSH, CDR2 LQKENI. CDR3 length equals 16 residues. Trimming left V 2 bases short and J 2 bases short, with 12 bases between.

The rearrangement joins TRBV11-2 to TRBJ1-3; TRBD1 is a possible D gene (5 bases). The CDR3 length is 12 residues. V lost 5 bases and J 10 bases, leaving 12 bases between the germline ends. Germline V gene sequence: CDR1 SGHAT, CDR2 FQNNGV. CDR3 sequence: CASSPPGGTIYF. The CDR3 DNA is TGTGCCAGCAGCCCACCCGGGGGAACCATATATTTT.

The chain employs TRBV4-1 and TRBJ2-5; TRBD1 agrees at 9 bases. Gene TRBJ2-7 matches the end of the DNA better, so the J call may be wrong. CDR1 is MGHRA and CDR2 is YSYEKL in the germline V gene. CDR3 size: 16 residues. The CDR3 bases are TGCGCCAGCAGCCAAGCCCCCGGGACAGGGAAGGACGAGCAGTACTTC. It is translated as CASSQAPGTGKDEQYF.

This chain uses TRBV19 with TRBJ2-2; D is possibly TRBD2 (7 bases). Germline-derived CDR1 and CDR2 are LNHDA and SQIVND (reference sequence). The CDR3 is 16 residues long. The V end lost 1 base, the J end lost 5 bases, and 14 bases lay between the germline ends. The CDR3 sequence is CASSIVGGGATGELFF. The CDR3 nucleotides read TGTGCCAGTAGTATAGTCGGAGGGGGGGCAACCGGGGAGCTGTTTTTT.

The chain is built from TRBV5-1 and TRBJ2-5; TRBD2 matches at 8 bases. Germline V lookup: CDR1 SGHRS, CDR2 YFSETQ. This CDR3 spans 14 amino acids. Trimming removed 3 bases from V and 4 bases from J; junction bases left unmatched: 5. CDR3 DNA sequence: TGCGCCAGCAGCTCGAGCGGGAGCAGAGAGACCCAGTACTTC. Its translation is CASSSSGSRETQYF.

This clone came up a few times. This chain links TRBV4-1 with TRBJ1-5; D gene unclear. Trimming took off 1 base at V and 1 base at J, with 14 bases between the two ends. In germline, CDR1 is MGHRA, CDR2 YSYEKL. The length of the CDR3 is 17 residues. In nucleotides, the CDR3 is TGCGCCAGCAGCCAAGGAGGTCTCGGCGGCAGCAATCAGCCCCAGCATTTT. Translating gives CASSQGGLGGSNQPQHF.

The V call is TRBV4-1, the J call TRBJ1-5; D unresolved. V was trimmed by 0 bases and J by 4 bases, leaving 10 bases between them. Germline V lookup: CDR1 MGHRA, CDR2 YSYEKL. The CDR3 is made up of 15 amino acids. The CDR3 DNA reads as TGCGCCAGCAGCCAAGAAGGCGGAAGGAATCAGCCCCAGCATTTT. Protein sequence: CASSQEGGRNQPQHF.

The genes are TRBV7-2 and TRBJ2-1; 8 nucleotides line up with TRBD1. The germline gives CDR1 SGHTA, CDR2 FQGNSA. J was trimmed by 4 bases and V by 6 bases; bases with no gene match: 8. This CDR3 has 15 amino acids. Here the CDR3 DNA reads TGTGCCAGCAGGGTTACAGGGGGACGATACAATGAGCAGTTCTTC. It encodes CASRVTGGRYNEQFF.

This clone was seen a few times. The rearrangement uses TRBV18 and TRBJ1-3; weak D call: TRBD1 (5 bases). The V end was cut by 2 bases, the J end by 7 bases, with 15 bases between. Germline V lookup: CDR1 KGHSH, CDR2 LQKENI. This CDR3 spans 15 amino acids. Written as DNA, the CDR3 is TGTGCCAGCTCACCAGGGGCGGACCGGGGGAACACCATATATTTT. It encodes CASSPGADRGNTIYF.

This CDR3 reads CASSAQGNEQYF. The CDR3 coding sequence is TGTGCCAGCAGTGCCCAGGGGAACGAGCAGTACTTC. This chain connects TRBV6-1 to TRBJ2-7, with D perhaps matching TRBD1 (6 bases). CDR1 is MNHNS and CDR2 is SASEGT in the germline V gene. CDR3 length: 12 amino acids. Trimming removed 4 bases at V and 5 bases at J, with 9 bases between.

The chain combines TRBV28 with TRBJ1-1; D is possibly TRBD1 (5 bases). V lost 0 bases and J lost 6, with 5 bases in between. Germline lookup yields CDR1 MDHEN and CDR2 SYDVKM. The length of the CDR3 is 12 residues. The CDR3 region is CASSLWTAEAFF. The CDR3 DNA follows: TGTGCCAGCAGTTTATGGACAGCTGAAGCTTTCTTT.

This clone was seen a handful of times. The CDR3 region has the DNA TGTGCCAGTAAAGACACGAACACCGGGGAGCTGTTTTTT. Encoded protein: CASKDTNTGELFF. The genes are TRBV19 and TRBJ2-2; no reliable D call. Trimming took off 7 bases at V and 0 bases at J, with 6 bases between the two ends. This CDR3 comprises 13 residues. Germline CDR1 is LNHDA and CDR2 is SQIVND (reference sequence).

The V call is TRBV9, the J call TRBJ2-7; a possible D gene is TRBD1 (6 bases). The CDR3 totals 15 residues. The V gene's germline CDR1 is SGDLS and CDR2 YYNGEE. Trimming cost V 1 base and J 2 bases, with 13 bases left between them. CDR3: CASSVNPTGPYEQYF. CDR3 DNA: TGTGCCAGCAGCGTAAACCCGACAGGCCCCTACGAGCAGTACTTC.

The chain has TRBV5-1 and TRBJ2-6; 7 bases are a match to TRBD1. The ends lost 4 bases at V and 2 bases at J; junction bases unmatched: 3. Germline CDR1 SGHRS, CDR2 YFSETQ. CDR3 length: 15 amino acids. CDR3 sequence reads: CASSQDRAGANVLTF. Written as DNA, the CDR3 is TGCGCCAGCAGCCAAGACAGGGCTGGGGCCAACGTCCTGACTTTC.

The rearrangement uses TRBV30 and TRBJ2-7, with TRBD2 matching over 14 bases. CDR3 length: 15 residues. Trimming removed 2 bases from V and 7 bases from J; junction bases left unmatched: 7. Germline loops: CDR1 GTSNPN, CDR2 SVGIG (reference sequence). The CDR3 loop is CAWSSGTSGRGEQYF. The CDR3, as DNA: TGTGCCTGGAGTTCGGGGACTAGCGGGAGAGGGGAGCAGTACTTC. Combining the CDR3 with reference TRBV30 and TRBJ2-7 gives the whole variable domain SQTIHQWPATLVQPVGSPLSLECTVEGTSNPNLYWYRQAAGRGLQLLFYSVGIGQISSEVPQNLSASRPQDRQFILSSKKLLLSDSGFYLCAWSSGTSGRGEQYFGPGTRLTVT.

The chain uses TRBV19 and TRBJ2-7; 8 positions agree with TRBD1. The CDR3 runs to 13 residues. Looked up from germline, CDR1 is LNHDA and CDR2 is SQIVND (reference sequence). V lost 6 bases and J lost 3; bases outside the gene matches: 4. The CDR3 DNA follows: TGTGCCAGTAGCTTAGACAGGGGCTACGAGCAGTACTTC. It encodes CASSLDRGYEQYF.

This chain links TRBV4-2 with TRBJ1-2; D not resolved. Germline CDR1 is LGHNA and CDR2 is YNFKEQ. The CDR3 spans 15 residues. V lost 0 bases, J lost 1 base, and 9 bases lay in between. The CDR3 DNA is TGTGCCAGCAGCCAAGATACCCAGGATAACTATGGCTACACCTTC. Protein product: CASSQDTQDNYGYTF.

V and J are TRBV19 and TRBJ2-1; tentative D call: TRBD1 (5 bases). The germline V gene has CDR1 LNHDA and CDR2 SQIVND (reference sequence). The CDR3 has 18 amino acids. V lost 0 bases and J lost 4, with 19 bases in between. The CDR3 loop reads CASSIDLGADRLYNEQFF. As DNA, the CDR3 is TGTGCCAGTAGTATAGATCTAGGGGCAGACAGACTGTACAATGAGCAGTTCTTC.